The source of this T cell receptor beta chain is a study of naive and memory T cell subsets. Two oligonucleotides, mixed equimolar, formed the beta constant-region primer covering TRBC1 and TRBC2. The cDNA 3' end received a ligated single-stranded oligonucleotide carrying the SP2 primer and a 12-nucleotide UMI. The ligated cDNA underwent four PCR rounds using SP2 and nested alpha and beta constant-region primers. TCRdb analysed the UMI-ligation and nested PCR reads with MiXCR anew, one entry per CDR3 protein. The table shows around 160,000 distinct CDR3 sequences, with 15% to 20% occurring only once. CDR1 and CDR2 from the germline V gene are SGHTA and FQGNSA. V gave up 5 bases and J gave up 4 bases, with 9 bases separating them. This CDR3 region has 13 residues. Cells stained for CD3, CD4, CD8, CD45RA, CD27 and viability were sorted into four CD45RA/CD27 subsets. A remark on this clonotype: The antigen is undetermined.

Study observations and caveats: Clonotypes here are unpaired alpha or beta chain sequences.

Sequenced sample: naive CD4+ T cells from blood. V and J are TRBV7-2 and TRBJ1-5; D uncertain. This clonotype originated in a human donor in good health. The CDR3: CASSGGQNQPQHF. CDR3 DNA sequence: TGTGCCAGCAGCGGAGGGCAAAATCAGCCCCAGCATTTT.